Here is one T cell receptor beta chain with its context. This record belongs to a study of T cells after yellow fever vaccination. Background on the study: Any fraction with a low cell number was prepared using SMART-Seq v4 Ultra Low Input.

Germline loops: CDR1 DFQATT, CDR2 SNEGSKA (reference sequence). The CDR3 sequence is 14 residues long. V shed 3 bases and J shed 3 bases, with 14 bases lying between them. Each CDR3 protein is one row after TCRdb ran MiXCR on the 5' RACE reads. Counted here are some 350,000 distinct CDR3 sequences, over 5% occurring once; the ten biggest clones make up approximately 15%. The chain joins TRBV20-1 to TRBJ1-2; the D is unclear. The sample here was PBMCs, taken 5 days after the yellow fever booster vaccination. The source is a young man who received the YFV17D yellow fever vaccine. CDR3 protein: CSASHRALDYGYTF. The CDR3 DNA is TGCAGTGCTAGTCATAGGGCCCTTGACTATGGCTACACCTTC.